The entry that follows covers one TCR beta chain sequence. The antigen is unknown. The data belong to a study of cytomegalovirus exposure and HLA in healthy donors. The V end lost 0 bases, the J end lost 6 bases, and 5 bases lay between the germline ends. Germline assignment: CDR1 DFQATT and CDR2 SNEGSKA (reference sequence). CDR3 length: 11 residues. This PCR relied on a set of 60 Vbeta primers and 13 Jbeta primers. Sequenced by immunoSEQ multiplex PCR; TCRdb stores in-frame clones only, minus some. The repertoire holds some 96,000 clones, with around 74% as singletons. Whole-study findings and limits: Across donors, sequencing depth was assumed by presence/absence analyses to be roughly uniform.

V is TRBV20-1 and J is TRBJ1-1; D remains unclear. The sample taken for sequencing was PBMCs. This TCR derives from a man between 40 and 49 years old in good health and CMV-seropositive. The CDR3: CSARDYPEAFF. CDR3 nucleotides: TGCAGTGCTAGAGATTATCCTGAAGCTTTCTTT.